The entry that follows covers one T cell receptor beta chain sequence. Other DNA variants within this sample encode the same CDR3. The entry originates in a study of shared clonotypes between healthy human individuals. In the source study's methods: For the immunoSEQ data, sequences were junction-only without quality scores, so filtering differed. Assay used: immunoSEQ multiplex PCR; TCRdb lists only in-frame clones, some missing. V and J calls and clone size are as listed in that table; D and trimming were resolved from the DNA. This sample has about 1 million clones, with about 77% found just once. This CDR3 is 14 amino acids long. V was clipped by 2 bases and J by 7 bases; unmatched bases: 2. The germline V gene encodes CDR1 LNHDA and CDR2 SQIVND (reference sequence).

The sample was memory CD4+ T cells sorted from blood. Subset noted: CD45RA-negative fraction. V is TRBV19 and J is TRBJ1-5; 10 bases agree with TRBD1. The clonotype was recovered from a man younger than 35 in good health. The DNA for the CDR3 is TGTGCCAGTAGTATAAGGACAGGGGGGCAGCCCCAGCATTTT. Amino acids: CASSIRTGGQPQHF.